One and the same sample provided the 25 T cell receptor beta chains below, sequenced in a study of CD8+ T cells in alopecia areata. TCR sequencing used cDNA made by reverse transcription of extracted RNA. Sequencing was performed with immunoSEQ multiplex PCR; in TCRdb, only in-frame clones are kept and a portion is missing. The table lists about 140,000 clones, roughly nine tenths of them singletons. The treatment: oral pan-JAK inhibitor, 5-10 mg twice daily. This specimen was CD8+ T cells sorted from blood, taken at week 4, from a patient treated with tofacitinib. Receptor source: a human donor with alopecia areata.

CDR3 region: CSVVPVYPPEQYF. CDR3 coding DNA: TGCAGCGTTGTCCCGGTTTACCCCCCCGAGCAGTACTTC. The V and J genes are TRBV29-1 and TRBJ2-7; D remains ambiguous. The V gene lost 4 bases and the J gene lost 6 bases, with 16 bases spanning the gap. Germline CDR1 reads SQVTM; CDR2 reads ANQGSEA. The length of the CDR3 is 13 residues.

The CDR3 protein is CAWSPGTASTDTQYF. The CDR3, as DNA: TGTGCCTGGAGTCCCGGGACGGCCAGCACAGATACGCAGTATTTT. This sequence joins TRBV30 and TRBJ2-3; D may match TRBD1 or TRBD2 (5 bases each). The length of the CDR3 is 15 residues. Germline V gene data show CDR1 as GTSNPN and CDR2 as SVGIG (reference sequence). V was clipped by 2 bases and J by 0 bases, with 12 bases between them.

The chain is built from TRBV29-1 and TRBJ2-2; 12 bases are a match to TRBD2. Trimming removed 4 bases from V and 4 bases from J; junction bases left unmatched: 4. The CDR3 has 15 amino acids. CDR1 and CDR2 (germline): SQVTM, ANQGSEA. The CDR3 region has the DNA TGCAGCGTTGCCCTAGCGGGAGGGCCCACCGGGGAGCTGTTTTTT. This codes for CSVALAGGPTGELFF.

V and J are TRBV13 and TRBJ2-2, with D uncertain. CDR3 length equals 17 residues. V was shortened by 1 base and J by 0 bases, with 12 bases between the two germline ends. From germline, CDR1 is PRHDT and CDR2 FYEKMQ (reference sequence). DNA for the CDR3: TGTGCCAGCAGCTTAGCGTCCGGAGCTCCGAACACCGGGGAGCTGTTTTTT. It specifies CASSLASGAPNTGELFF.

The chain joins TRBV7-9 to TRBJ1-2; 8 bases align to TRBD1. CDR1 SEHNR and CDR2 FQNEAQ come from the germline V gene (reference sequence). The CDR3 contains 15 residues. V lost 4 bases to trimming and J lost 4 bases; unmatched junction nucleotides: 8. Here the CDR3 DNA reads TGTGCCAGCAGCTCCCGGGACGGGACAGGCTATGGCTACACCTTC. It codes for CASSSRDGTGYGYTF.

The CDR3 reads CSVEGRGQFSYEQYF. In DNA, the CDR3 is TGCAGCGTTGAAGGAAGGGGACAGTTCTCCTACGAGCAGTACTTC. The chain links TRBV29-1 to TRBJ2-7, with 7 positions matching TRBD1. Per germline, CDR1 SQVTM and CDR2 ANQGSEA. This CDR3 is built from 15 residues. The J segment lost 0 bases and the V segment lost 1 base, leaving 6 bases of the junction unmatched.

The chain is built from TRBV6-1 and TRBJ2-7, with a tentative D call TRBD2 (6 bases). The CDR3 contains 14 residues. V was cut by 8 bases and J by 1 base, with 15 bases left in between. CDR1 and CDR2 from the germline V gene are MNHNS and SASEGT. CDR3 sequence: CASGERVRSYEQYF. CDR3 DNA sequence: TGTGCCAGCGGGGAGCGGGTGAGATCCTACGAGCAGTACTTC.

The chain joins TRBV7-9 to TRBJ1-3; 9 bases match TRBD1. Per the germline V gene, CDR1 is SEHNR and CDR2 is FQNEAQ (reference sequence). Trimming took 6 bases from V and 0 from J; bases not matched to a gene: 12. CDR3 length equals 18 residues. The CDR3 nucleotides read TGTGCCAGCAGTCCATCCTACCGGGGACAGGGCTCTGGAAACACCATATATTTT. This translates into CASSPSYRGQGSGNTIYF.

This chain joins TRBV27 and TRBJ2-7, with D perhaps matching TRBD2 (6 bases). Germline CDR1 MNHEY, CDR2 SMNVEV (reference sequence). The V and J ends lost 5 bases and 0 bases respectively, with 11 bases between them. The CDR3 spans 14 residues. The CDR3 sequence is CASSISGSSYEQYF. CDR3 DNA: TGTGCCAGCAGTATTAGCGGAAGCTCCTACGAGCAGTACTTC.

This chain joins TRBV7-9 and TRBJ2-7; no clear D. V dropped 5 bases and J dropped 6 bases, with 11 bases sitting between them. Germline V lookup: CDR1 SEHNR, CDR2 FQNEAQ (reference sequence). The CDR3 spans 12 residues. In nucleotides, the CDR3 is TGTGCCAGCAGCATAAACCCGGCCGAGCAGTACTTC. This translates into CASSINPAEQYF.

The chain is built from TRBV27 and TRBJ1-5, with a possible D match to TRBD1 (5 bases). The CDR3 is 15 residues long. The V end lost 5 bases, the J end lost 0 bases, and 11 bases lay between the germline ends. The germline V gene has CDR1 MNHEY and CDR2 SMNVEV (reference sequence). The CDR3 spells CASSQGSYSNQPQHF. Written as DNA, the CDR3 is TGTGCCAGCAGTCAGGGCAGTTATAGCAATCAGCCCCAGCATTTT.

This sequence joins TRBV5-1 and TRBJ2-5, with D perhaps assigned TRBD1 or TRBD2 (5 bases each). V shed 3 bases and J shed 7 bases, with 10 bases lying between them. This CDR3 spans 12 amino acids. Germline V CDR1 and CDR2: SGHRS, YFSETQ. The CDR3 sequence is CASSSPRGTQYF. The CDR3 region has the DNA TGCGCCAGCAGCTCCCCGAGGGGGACCCAGTACTTC.

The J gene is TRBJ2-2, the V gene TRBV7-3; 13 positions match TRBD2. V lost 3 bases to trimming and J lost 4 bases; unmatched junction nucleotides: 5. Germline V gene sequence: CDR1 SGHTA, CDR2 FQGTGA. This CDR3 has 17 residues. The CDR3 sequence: CASSLTSGGPATGELFF. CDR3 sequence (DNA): TGTGCCAGCAGCTTGACTAGCGGGGGGCCGGCCACCGGGGAGCTGTTTTTT.

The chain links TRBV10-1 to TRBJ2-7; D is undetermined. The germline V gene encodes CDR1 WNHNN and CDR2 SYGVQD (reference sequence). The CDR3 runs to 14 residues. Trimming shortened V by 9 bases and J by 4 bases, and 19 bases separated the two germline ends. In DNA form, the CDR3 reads TGCGCCAGGCCCCTGGGTCCTGAGGAATACGAGCAGTACTTC. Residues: CARPLGPEEYEQYF.

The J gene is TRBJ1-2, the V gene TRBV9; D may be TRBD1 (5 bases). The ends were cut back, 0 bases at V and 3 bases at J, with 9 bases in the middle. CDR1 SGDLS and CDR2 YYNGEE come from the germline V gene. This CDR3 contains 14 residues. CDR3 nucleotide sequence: TGTGCCAGCAGCGTAGACGGGGGGGACTATGGCTACACCTTC. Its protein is CASSVDGGDYGYTF.

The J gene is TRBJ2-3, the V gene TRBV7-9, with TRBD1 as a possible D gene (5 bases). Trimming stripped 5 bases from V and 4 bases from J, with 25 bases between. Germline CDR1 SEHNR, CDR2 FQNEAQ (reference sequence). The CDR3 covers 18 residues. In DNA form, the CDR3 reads TGTGCCAGCAGCCCCAGCCAGGGTAGAAATACAGAGCCAGATACGCAGTATTTT. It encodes CASSPSQGRNTEPDTQYF. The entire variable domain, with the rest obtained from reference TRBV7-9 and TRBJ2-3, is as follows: DTGVSQNPRHKITKRGQNVTFRCDPISEHNRLYWYRQTLGQGPEFLTYFQNEAQLEKSRLLSDRFSAERPKGSFSTLEIQRTEQGDSAMYLCASSPSQGRNTEPDTQYFGPGTRLTVL.

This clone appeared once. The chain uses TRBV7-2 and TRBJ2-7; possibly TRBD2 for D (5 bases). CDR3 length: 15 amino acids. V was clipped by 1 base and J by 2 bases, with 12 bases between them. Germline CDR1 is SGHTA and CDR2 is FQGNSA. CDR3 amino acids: CASSLVWERAYEQYF. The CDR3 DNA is TGTGCCAGCAGCTTAGTGTGGGAGAGAGCCTACGAGCAGTACTTC.

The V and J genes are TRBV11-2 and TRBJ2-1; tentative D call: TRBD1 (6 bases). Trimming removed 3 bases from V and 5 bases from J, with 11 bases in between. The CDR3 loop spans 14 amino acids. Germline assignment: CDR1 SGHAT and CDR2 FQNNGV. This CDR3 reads CASSFSGTHNEQFF. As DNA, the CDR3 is TGTGCCAGCAGCTTTAGTGGGACACACAATGAGCAGTTCTTC.

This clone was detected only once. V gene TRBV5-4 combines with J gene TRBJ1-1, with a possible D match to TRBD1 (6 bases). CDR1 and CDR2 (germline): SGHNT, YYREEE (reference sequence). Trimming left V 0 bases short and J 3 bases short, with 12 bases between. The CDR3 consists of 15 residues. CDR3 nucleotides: TGTGCCAGCAGCTTGGCCGCGGGGGCGGACACTGAAGCTTTCTTT. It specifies CASSLAAGADTEAFF.

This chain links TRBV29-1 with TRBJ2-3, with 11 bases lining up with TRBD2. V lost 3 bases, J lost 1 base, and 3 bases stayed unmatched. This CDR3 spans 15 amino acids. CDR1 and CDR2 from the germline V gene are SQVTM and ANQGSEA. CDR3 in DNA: TGCAGCGTTGATTCTAGCGGGAGGCGCACAGATACGCAGTATTTT. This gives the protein CSVDSSGRRTDTQYF.

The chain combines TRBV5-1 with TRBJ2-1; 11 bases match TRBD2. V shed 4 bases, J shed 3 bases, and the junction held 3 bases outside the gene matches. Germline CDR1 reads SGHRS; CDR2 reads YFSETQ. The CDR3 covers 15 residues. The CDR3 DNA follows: TGCGCCAGCAGCGAAGGGACTAGCGGCTACAATGAGCAGTTCTTC. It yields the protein CASSEGTSGYNEQFF. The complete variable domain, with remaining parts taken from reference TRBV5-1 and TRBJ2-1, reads KAGVTQTPRYLIKTRGQQVTLSCSPISGHRSVSWYQQTPGQGLQFLFEYFSETQRNKGNFPGRFSGRQFSNSRSEMNVSTLELGDSALYLCASSEGTSGYNEQFFGPGTRLTVL.

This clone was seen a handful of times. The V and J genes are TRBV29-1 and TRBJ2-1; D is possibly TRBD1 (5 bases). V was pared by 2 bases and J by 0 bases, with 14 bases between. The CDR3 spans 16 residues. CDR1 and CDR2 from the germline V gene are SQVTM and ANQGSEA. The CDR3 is CSVELGQASSYNEQFF. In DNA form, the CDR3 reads TGCAGCGTTGAACTGGGGCAGGCGAGCTCCTACAATGAGCAGTTCTTC.

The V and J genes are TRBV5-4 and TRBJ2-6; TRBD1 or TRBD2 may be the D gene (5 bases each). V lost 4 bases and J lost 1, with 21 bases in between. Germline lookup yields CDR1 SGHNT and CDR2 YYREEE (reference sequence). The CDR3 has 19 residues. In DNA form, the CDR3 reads TGTGCCAGCAGCCATTACCCCGGGGACGAGTTTTCTGGGGCCAACGTCCTGACTTTC. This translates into CASSHYPGDEFSGANVLTF. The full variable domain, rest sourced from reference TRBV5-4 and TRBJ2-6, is ETGVTQSPTHLIKTRGQQVTLRCSSQSGHNTVSWYQQALGQGPQFIFQYYREEENGRGNFPPRFSGLQFPNYSSELNVNALELDDSALYLCASSHYPGDEFSGANVLTFGAGSRLTVL.

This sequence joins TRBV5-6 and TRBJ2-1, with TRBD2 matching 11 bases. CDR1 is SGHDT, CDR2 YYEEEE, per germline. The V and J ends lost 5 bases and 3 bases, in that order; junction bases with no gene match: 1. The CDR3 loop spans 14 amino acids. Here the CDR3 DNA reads TGTGCCAGCAGGGGGACTAGCGGCTACAATGAGCAGTTCTTC. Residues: CASRGTSGYNEQFF.

The chain's CDR3 is CASWGEDTGELFF. The CDR3 DNA follows: TGTGCCTCCTGGGGGGAAGACACCGGGGAGCTGTTTTTT. V and J are TRBV5-4 and TRBJ2-2; tentative D call: TRBD2 (6 bases). This CDR3 region has 13 residues. With 10 bases removed from V and 3 bases from J, the gap between germline ends came to 13 bases. The germline V gene has CDR1 SGHNT and CDR2 YYREEE (reference sequence).